The T cell receptor beta chain described here comes from a study of blood T cell repertoires in COVID-19. Overall study: Acute and convalescent COVID-19 samples came from the United States, Italy and Spain. Nucleic acid was either cDNA or gDNA, and it came from T cells, B-cell-depleted T cells, or PBMCs.

CDR3 length: 15 amino acids. The ends were cut back, 1 base at V and 0 bases at J, with 7 bases in the middle. Looked up from germline, CDR1 is SGHTA and CDR2 is FQGNSA. Original analysis: Amplification with reference gene primers provided the estimates of nucleated cell counts. The protocol was immunoSEQ multiplex PCR, while the TCRdb copy is restricted to in-frame clones and leaves out a portion. V, J and clone size derive from that table, while D and trimming were established from the DNA sequence. Here the sample spans around 300,000 clones, around 86% being singletons. This clone came up once. Sequencing input: peripheral blood. The chain employs TRBV7-2 and TRBJ1-3; D remains unclear. The clonotype comes from a man aged 45 to 65 with active or convalescent COVID-19. Here the CDR3 DNA reads TGTGCCAGCAGCTTAGTGGTCGGCTCTGGAAACACCATATATTTT. Translated, it gives CASSLVVGSGNTIYF.